This T cell receptor (beta chain) derives from a study of T-cell memory formation after mild COVID-19. Background on the study: There were largely donor-specific TCR clusters.

Points from the study as a whole: Some SARS-CoV-2-responding clones were already detected in memory before infection. Still unconfirmed is whether the second-wave clones peaking on day 37 recognized SARS-CoV-2. CD4+ contracting clones were found mainly in CM and EM, and CD8+ ones in EMRA.

The CDR3 length is 14 residues. Germline V lookup: CDR1 LNHDA, CDR2 SQIVND (reference sequence). Trimming cost V 6 bases and J 7 bases, with 18 bases left between them. With respect to this clonotype: Its antigen remains unknown.

In TCRdb, the 5' RACE reads were re-called with MiXCR into one record per CDR3 protein. There are roughly 610,000 distinct CDR3 sequences in the sample; around a sixth occur only once, and around 8.1% lies in the top ten. The TCR originated in an adult woman who had mild COVID-19 (a few samples of this study predate the infection). Cell type and time point are not known. The sequencing sample was made of PBMCs or a T cell subset sorted from them (not recorded which). V gene TRBV19 combines with J gene TRBJ1-1; D is uncertain. In DNA, the CDR3 is TGTGCCAGTAGGGAGAGGGCAAATGGGTTTGAAGCTTTCTTT. It codes for CASRERANGFEAFF.